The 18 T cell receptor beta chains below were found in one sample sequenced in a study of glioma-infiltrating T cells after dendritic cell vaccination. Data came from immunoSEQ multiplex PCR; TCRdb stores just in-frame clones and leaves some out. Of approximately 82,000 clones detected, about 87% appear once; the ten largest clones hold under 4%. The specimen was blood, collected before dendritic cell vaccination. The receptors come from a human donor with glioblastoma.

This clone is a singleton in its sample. CDR3 sequence reads: CASSWTDRGGYNEQFF. CDR3 nucleotide sequence: TGCGCCAGCAGCTGGACGGACAGGGGGGGATACAATGAGCAGTTCTTC. The V and J genes are TRBV5-1 and TRBJ2-1; TRBD1 matches at 10 bases. This CDR3 has 16 amino acids. Germline lookup yields CDR1 SGHRS and CDR2 YFSETQ. J gave up 4 bases and V 3 bases, and 7 bases lay outside the gene matches. Looking up the rest from reference TRBV5-1 and TRBJ2-1 gives the full variable domain: KAGVTQTPRYLIKTRGQQVTLSCSPISGHRSVSWYQQTPGQGLQFLFEYFSETQRNKGNFPGRFSGRQFSNSRSEMNVSTLELGDSALYLCASSWTDRGGYNEQFFGPGTRLTVL.

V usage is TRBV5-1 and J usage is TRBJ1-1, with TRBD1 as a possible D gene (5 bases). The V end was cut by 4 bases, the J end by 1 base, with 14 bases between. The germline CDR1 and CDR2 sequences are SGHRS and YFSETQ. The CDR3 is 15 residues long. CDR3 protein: CASSPPGLPNTEAFF. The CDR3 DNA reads TGCGCCAGCAGCCCACCGGGACTTCCGAACACTGAAGCTTTCTTT.

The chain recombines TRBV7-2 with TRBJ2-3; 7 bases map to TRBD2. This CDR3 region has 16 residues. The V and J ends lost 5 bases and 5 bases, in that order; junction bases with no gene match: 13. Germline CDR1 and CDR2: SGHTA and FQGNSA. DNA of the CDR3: TGTGCCAGCAGCCCGCCCCCTAGCGGAGTGGGAGATACGCAGTATTTT. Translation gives CASSPPPSGVGDTQYF. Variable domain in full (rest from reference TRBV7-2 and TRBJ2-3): GAGVSQSPSNKVTEKGKDVELRCDPISGHTALYWYRQSLGQGLEFLIYFQGNSAPDKSGLPSDRFSAERTGGSVSTLTIQRTQQEDSAVYLCASSPPPSGVGDTQYFGPGTRLTVL.

In DNA form, the CDR3 reads TGCGCCAGCAGCCAAGCCGGGGGTTTGGAGGGCGTTAACGGCCCCATGTTCTTC. The encoded protein is CASSQAGGLEGVNGPMFF. This chain connects TRBV4-1 to TRBJ2-1, with a possible D match to TRBD2 (6 bases). The ends were cut back, 1 base at V and 15 bases at J, with 31 bases in the middle. Germline assignment: CDR1 MGHRA and CDR2 YSYEKL. The CDR3 totals 18 residues.

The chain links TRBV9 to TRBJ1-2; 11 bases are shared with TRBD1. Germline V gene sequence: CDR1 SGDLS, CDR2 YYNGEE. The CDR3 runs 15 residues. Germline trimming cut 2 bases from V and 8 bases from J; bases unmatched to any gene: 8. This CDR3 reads CASSVEDRGRGGYTF. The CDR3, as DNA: TGTGCCAGCAGCGTGGAGGACAGGGGGCGCGGGGGCTACACCTTC.

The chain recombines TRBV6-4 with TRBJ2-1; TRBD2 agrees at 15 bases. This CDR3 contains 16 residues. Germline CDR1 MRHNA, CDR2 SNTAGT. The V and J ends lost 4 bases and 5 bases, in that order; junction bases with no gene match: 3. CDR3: CASSGGLAGGHNEQFF. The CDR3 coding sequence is TGTGCCAGCAGTGGGGGACTAGCGGGGGGACACAATGAGCAGTTCTTC.

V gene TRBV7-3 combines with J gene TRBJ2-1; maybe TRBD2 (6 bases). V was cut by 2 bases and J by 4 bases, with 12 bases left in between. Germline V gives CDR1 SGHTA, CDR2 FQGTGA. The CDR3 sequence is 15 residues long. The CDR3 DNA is TGTGCCAGCAGCTTACGGGGGACGAAGTACAATGAGCAGTTCTTC. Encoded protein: CASSLRGTKYNEQFF.

The CDR3 region is CAVSGVRGRGANVLTF. CDR3 nucleotide sequence: TGTGCCGTATCAGGGGTCAGGGGGCGTGGGGCCAACGTCCTGACTTTC. The V call is TRBV10-3, the J call TRBJ2-6; 8 bases fit TRBD1. The germline CDR1 and CDR2 sequences are ENHRY and SYGVKD. With V trimmed by 11 bases and J by 3 bases, 12 bases remained unmatched. This CDR3 spans 16 amino acids.

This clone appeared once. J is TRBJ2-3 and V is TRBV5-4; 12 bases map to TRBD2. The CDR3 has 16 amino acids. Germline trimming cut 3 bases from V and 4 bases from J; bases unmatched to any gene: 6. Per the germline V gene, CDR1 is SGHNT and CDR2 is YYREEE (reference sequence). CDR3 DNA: TGTGCCAGCAGCTCCTCGACTAGCGGGGGATCAGATACGCAGTATTTT. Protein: CASSSSTSGGSDTQYF.

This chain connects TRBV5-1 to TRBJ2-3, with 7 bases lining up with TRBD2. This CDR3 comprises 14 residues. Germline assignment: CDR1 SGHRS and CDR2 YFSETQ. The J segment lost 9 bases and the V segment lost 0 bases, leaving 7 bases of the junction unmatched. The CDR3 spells CASSLEVIGGTQYF. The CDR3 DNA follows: TGCGCCAGCAGCTTGGAGGTGATCGGGGGGACGCAGTATTTT.

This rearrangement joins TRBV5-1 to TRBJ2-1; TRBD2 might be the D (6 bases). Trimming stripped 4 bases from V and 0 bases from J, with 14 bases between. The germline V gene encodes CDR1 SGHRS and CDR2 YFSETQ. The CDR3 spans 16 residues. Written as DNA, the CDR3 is TGCGCCAGCAGCATCGGGACTGTGAGCTCCTACAATGAGCAGTTCTTC. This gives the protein CASSIGTVSSYNEQFF. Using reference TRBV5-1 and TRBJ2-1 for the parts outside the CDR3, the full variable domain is KAGVTQTPRYLIKTRGQQVTLSCSPISGHRSVSWYQQTPGQGLQFLFEYFSETQRNKGNFPGRFSGRQFSNSRSEMNVSTLELGDSALYLCASSIGTVSSYNEQFFGPGTRLTVL.

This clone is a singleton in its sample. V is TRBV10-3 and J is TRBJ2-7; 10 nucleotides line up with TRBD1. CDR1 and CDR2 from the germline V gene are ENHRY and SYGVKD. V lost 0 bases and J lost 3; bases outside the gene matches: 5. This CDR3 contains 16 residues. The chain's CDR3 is CAISESTGTGVYEQYF. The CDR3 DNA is TGTGCCATCAGTGAGTCGACAGGGACAGGGGTCTACGAGCAGTACTTC.

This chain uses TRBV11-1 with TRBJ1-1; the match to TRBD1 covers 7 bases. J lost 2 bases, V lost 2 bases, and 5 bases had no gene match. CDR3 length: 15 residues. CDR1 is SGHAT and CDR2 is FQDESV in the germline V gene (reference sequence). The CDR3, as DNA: TGTGCCAGCAGCTTACCCGGGACAGCAAACACTGAAGCTTTCTTT. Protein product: CASSLPGTANTEAFF.

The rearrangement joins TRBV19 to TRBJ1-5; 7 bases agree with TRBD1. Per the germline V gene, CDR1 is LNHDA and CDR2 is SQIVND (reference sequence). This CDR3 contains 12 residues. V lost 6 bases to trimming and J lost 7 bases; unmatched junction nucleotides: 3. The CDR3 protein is CASSNRGQPQHF. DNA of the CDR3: TGTGCCAGTAGCAACAGGGGACAGCCCCAGCATTTT.

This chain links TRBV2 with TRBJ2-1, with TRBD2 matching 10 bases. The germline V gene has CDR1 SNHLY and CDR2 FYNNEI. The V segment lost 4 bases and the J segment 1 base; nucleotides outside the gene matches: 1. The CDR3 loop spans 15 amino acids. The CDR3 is CASSVLAGSYNEQFF. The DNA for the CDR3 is TGTGCCAGCAGTGTACTAGCGGGATCCTACAATGAGCAGTTCTTC.

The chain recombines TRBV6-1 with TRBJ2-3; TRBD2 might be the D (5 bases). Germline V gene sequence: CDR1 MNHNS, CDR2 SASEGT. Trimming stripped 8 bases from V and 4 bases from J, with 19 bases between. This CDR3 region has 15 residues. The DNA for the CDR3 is TGTGCCAGCGGACCCACGGGGTTGTCTGCAGATACGCAGTATTTT. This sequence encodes CASGPTGLSADTQYF.

The CDR3 nucleotides read TGTGCCAGCAGTTTATCCGGGGACAGGCCGTACGAGCAGTACTTC. This encodes CASSLSGDRPYEQYF. The V gene is TRBV27, the J gene TRBJ2-7, with 8 bases that match TRBD1. This CDR3 comprises 15 residues. In germline, CDR1 is MNHEY, CDR2 SMNVEV (reference sequence). V was clipped by 0 bases and J by 4 bases; unmatched bases: 5.

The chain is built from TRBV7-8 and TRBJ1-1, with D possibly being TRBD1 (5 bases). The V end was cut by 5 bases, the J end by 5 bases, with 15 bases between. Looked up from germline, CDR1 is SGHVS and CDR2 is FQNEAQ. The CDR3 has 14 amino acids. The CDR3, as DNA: TGTGCCAGCAGCCCCCCCGGGGGTGAGACTGAAGCTTTCTTT. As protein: CASSPPGGETEAFF.